A single T cell receptor beta chain is shown here with its context. Its target is not known. This sample was taken from a study of shared clonotypes between healthy human individuals. About the research overall: With ages of 18 to 49, the donors were two women and a few men.

It was around 180 ng DNA, tens of thousands of T cell genomes, that sorted-subset replicate PCRs used. Some clones are missing from TCRdb's copy, which holds only in-frame ones; the method was immunoSEQ multiplex PCR. The data hold about 2.3 million clones, with approximately 93% observed a single time. Study results and caveats: The researchers took only blood, and tissue repertoires probably look different.

The germline V gene encodes CDR1 SGHNT and CDR2 YENEEA. The V gene lost 1 base and the J gene lost 3 bases, with 15 bases spanning the gap. This CDR3 is 16 amino acids long. It was into CD45RA+ naive and CD45RA-negative memory subsets that the CD4+ cells were split. The sample taken for sequencing was naive CD4+ T cells from PBMCs. Subset specified: CD45RA+ positively selected. V is TRBV11-3 and J is TRBJ1-2; tentative D call: TRBD1 (5 bases). The receptor was isolated from a man between 18 and 29 years old in good health. Some clones in this sample may be carry-over from other donors' samples. Here the CDR3 DNA reads TGTGCCAGCAGCTTAGGGTTCCAGGGAGTTGACTATGGCTACACCTTC. Its protein is CASSLGFQGVDYGYTF.